This T cell receptor (beta chain) was recorded in a study of pediatric ulcerative colitis (dated by TCRdb to the late 2010s). Looking at the study overall: Among the ulcerative colitis patients, about seven had pancolitis and two had left-sided colitis, and histology in every patient was consistent with ulcerative colitis. From nine newly diagnosed, treatment-naive pediatric ulcerative colitis patients and a handful of non-IBD control children, paired blood and rectal samples were collected. By Pediatric Ulcerative Colitis Activity Index, mild disease was classified in two patients, moderate disease in several and acute severe colitis in three. Paper-wide results and their limitations: The healthy control group was small, consisting of only a few individuals. For technical reasons, substantially fewer templates were yielded by the blood samples of a couple of patients, and these blood samples were excluded from blood-rectal overlap analysis. Autologous blood-rectal clonal overlap was significantly higher in ulcerative colitis patients than in controls, suggesting increased T cell trafficking to inflamed tissue. Controls, mild-moderate and acute severe colitis patients were separated by rectal repertoire features, and reduced rectal diversity due to clonal expansions was observed in acute severe colitis. Blood-derived T cells may have been included in rectal pinch biopsies, especially in patients with overt colitis. Two rectal CDR3 clonotypes were found in every ulcerative colitis patient but in no control. Because the repertoires came from total lymphocyte DNA, rare subsets such as regulatory T cells may have patterns that are not reflected.

During colonoscopy, one to two pinch biopsies were obtained from the rectum for research. No immunosuppressive medication had been given to the ulcerative colitis patients before the diagnostic colonoscopy. Before DNA isolation, rectal biopsies were subjected to proteinase K digestion. The Wizard kit (Promega) was used to extract genomic DNA from the blood and intestinal samples. CDR1 and CDR2, per the germline V gene, are SGHTA and FQGNSA. Cut back by 3 bases and 6 bases, the V and J ends lie 12 bases apart. From the cysteine up to the phenylalanine, the CDR3 has a length of 14 residues. Here the CDR3 DNA is all that survives: 42 bases in frame from base 1. With regard to this clone: Its antigen remains undetermined. It has no much larger one-base neighbor in the sample; base qualities were not kept.

Through the immunoSEQ TRB Survey service, multiplex V and J primers were used to amplify rearranged CDR3 beta regions from genomic DNA. To keep sequencing depth the same across samples, survey-level depth of up to 500,000 reads per sample was applied. Libraries were purified, pooled and sequenced on Illumina technology. In the paper's pipeline: immunoSEQ online tools were used for productive clonality, sample overlap, pairwise scatters, CDR3 beta length, V/D/J gene usage and productiveness. Calculated diversity was defined as the number of unique rearrangements divided by total templates, multiplied by 100, and Shannon and Simpson indices were computed as well. Principal component analysis used the R prcomp function and ggbiplot package on Z-score normalized data. Morisita's index was used to quantify blood-rectal clonal overlap within each subject. TCRdb took over this immuneACCESS table, retaining in-frame rearrangements with V and J assigned. Such tables are incomplete; in checked studies, under half of the missing clones stem from an unresolved V gene, and the remainder is unexplained. V, J and clone size are taken as reported in that table, and D and trimming were inferred from the DNA itself. This sample gives under 30,000 clones in total; over 65% of them show up just once. The ten largest account for roughly 7.8% of the sample.

Recombination joined TRBV7-2 with TRBJ1-5, with no confidently assigned D gene. The TCR was taken from a boy aged 10-17 years with severe ulcerative colitis. The sequencing input was gut tissue. The base sequence is TGTGCCAGCAGCTTGTTTGGGTGGACTCAGCCCCAGCATTTT. Its coded protein is CASSLFGWTQPQHF.